This TCR beta chain was sequenced for a study of T cells in Graves' hyperthyroidism and ophthalmopathy. The CDR3 extends over 14 amino acids. The V and J ends lost 0 bases and 4 bases respectively, with 9 bases between them. CDR1 and CDR2 (germline): SNHLY, FYNNEI. This clonotype occurred many times. The source material, RNA transcripts, was used to amplify TCR beta CDR3 regions. During a first-round RT-PCR of the TCR CDR3, the HTBI primer set was used. TCRdb passed the multiplex PCR reads through MiXCR, listing each CDR3 protein once. The table records around 600,000 distinct CDR3 sequences, 14% of them present only once.

This receptor was taken from a woman aged 18-29 years with Graves' ophthalmopathy. Specimen: blood. The chain employs TRBV2 and TRBJ2-5; TRBD2 might be the D (6 bases). The DNA of the CDR3 is TGTGCCAGCAGTGAAGCGTATAGCGGAGAGACCCAGTACTTC. Protein sequence: CASSEAYSGETQYF.